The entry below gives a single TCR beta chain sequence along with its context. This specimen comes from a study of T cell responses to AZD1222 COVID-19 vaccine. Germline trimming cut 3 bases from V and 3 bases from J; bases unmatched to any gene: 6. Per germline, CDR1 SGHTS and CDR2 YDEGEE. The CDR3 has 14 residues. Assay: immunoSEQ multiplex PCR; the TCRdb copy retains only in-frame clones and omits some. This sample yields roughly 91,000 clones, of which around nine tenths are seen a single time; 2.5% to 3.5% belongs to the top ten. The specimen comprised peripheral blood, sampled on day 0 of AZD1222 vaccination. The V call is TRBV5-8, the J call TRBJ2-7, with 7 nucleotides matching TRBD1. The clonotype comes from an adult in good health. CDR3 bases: TGTGCCAGCAGCTACCCGGGACAGAGCTACGAGCAGTACTTC. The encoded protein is CASSYPGQSYEQYF.